This T cell receptor (beta chain) was sequenced in a study of beta chain features in type 1 diabetes. CD4+ naive, central memory, regulatory and stem cell-like memory cells were sorted via CD45RO/CCR7/CD25/CD127/CD95/CD27. Purity exceeded 95% in all sorted populations. In the case of this clone: The antigen is not known.

V was pared by 0 bases and J by 4 bases, with 12 bases between. The CDR3 totals 15 residues. Per the germline V gene, CDR1 is LGHNA and CDR2 is YNFKEQ. Study outcomes and limitations: Type 1 diabetes patients had moderately but significantly shorter TCRB CDR3s in all four CD4+ subsets. Insertion counts at VDJ junctions were lower in type 1 diabetes patients, who also showed more deletions there.

Since all of the isolated RNA was reverse transcribed, expressed TCRB transcripts were what got sequenced. TCRdb's copy holds only in-frame clones and misses some; the assay was immunoSEQ multiplex PCR. The sample has hundreds of thousands of clones, around 15% seen once. This TCR was sampled from a man aged 18 to 29 with type 1 diabetes. V usage is TRBV4-2 and J usage is TRBJ1-2; D is unclear. The sequencing sample was made of naive CD4+ T cells from blood. CDR3 DNA: TGTGCCAGCAGCCAAGAAGGGTCCCAGGCCTATGGCTACACCTTC. Translating it yields CASSQEGSQAYGYTF.